This record covers a single TCR beta chain. The antigen is undetermined. This entry comes from a study of cytomegalovirus exposure and HLA in healthy donors. Overall study results and limits: Some public TCRs appeared in many individuals, while most sequences were rare.

The germline gives CDR1 MNHEY, CDR2 SMNVEV (reference sequence). The CDR3 is made up of 15 amino acids. V lost 5 bases and J lost 4; bases outside the gene matches: 9. Primers for the PCR totalled 60 Vbeta and 13 Jbeta. Data came from immunoSEQ multiplex PCR; TCRdb stores just in-frame clones and leaves some out. The sample lists over 100,000 clones, about 70% occurring once. This TCR derives from a male donor in good health and CMV-seronegative. Specimen: PBMCs. The genes are TRBV27 and TRBJ2-7, with TRBD1 matching 9 bases. CDR3 sequence reads: CASSKTGTGNYEQYF. DNA for the CDR3: TGTGCCAGCAGTAAAACAGGGACAGGGAATTACGAGCAGTACTTC.